These T cell receptor beta chains were read from a single sample in a study of T cells in Graves' hyperthyroidism and ophthalmopathy. MiXCR, applied by TCRdb to the multiplex PCR reads, yields one record per CDR3 protein. The data contain 540,000 or so distinct CDR3 sequences, 15% to 19% of them seen just once; the ten biggest clones take up less than 9.5%. The sample taken for sequencing was blood. These receptors all come from a woman aged 30 to 39 with Graves' hyperthyroidism. CDR3s include the opening cysteine and the closing phenylalanine or tryptophan. The D gene is left open where the match is weak. Where a row states a size, it is once, few, many or the class of an expanded clone; other rows omit it.

>TRBV14|TRBJ1-1|-|many
TGTGCCAGCAGCCCGGGGGGGCCAGGGCTAGGGAACACTGAAGCTTTCTTT
CASSPGGPGLGNTEAFF
>TRBV6-1|TRBJ1-2|-|few
TGTGCCAGCACTGTATTACCGTCAACTGATGGCTACACCTTC
CASTVLPSTDGYTF
>TRBV20-1|TRBJ1-2|TRBD1|-
TGCAGTGCTAGAGGGGGTACAGGGGCCCGAAACTATGGCTACACCTTC
CSARGGTGARNYGYTF
>TRBV28|TRBJ1-5|-|-
TGTGCCAGCAGTTTAAGGGGTAGGAATCAGCCCCAGCATTTT
CASSLRGRNQPQHF
>TRBV18|TRBJ2-1|-|many
TGTGCCAGCTTCCCCTCTGGGATTTACAATGAGCAGTTCTTC
CASFPSGIYNEQFF
>TRBV5-1|TRBJ2-7|-|-
TGTGCCAGCAGCTTGTTGAGGCAGAGCACCTACGAGCAGTACTTC
CASSLLRQSTYEQYF
>TRBV20-1|TRBJ1-4|-|few
TGCAGTGCTAGACATACAAATGAAAAACTGTTTTTT
CSARHTNEKLFF
>TRBV11-3|TRBJ2-7|-|many
TGTGCCAGCAGCTTAGGGGGGACGGATTCCTACGAGCAGTACTTC
CASSLGGTDSYEQYF
>TRBV10-3|TRBJ2-1|TRBD2|many
TGTGCCATCAGCGGCGGGACTAGCGGGAGTAATGAGCAGTTCTTC
CAISGGTSGSNEQFF
>TRBV6-5|TRBJ2-1|TRBD2|many
TGTGCCAGCAGACGTCAGACTAGCGGGTCTACAGACGGTTTCTACAATGAGCAGTTCTTC
CASRRQTSGSTDGFYNEQFF
>TRBV12-3/TRBV12-4|TRBJ2-3|TRBD2|-
TGTGCCAGCAGTTCCGGGACTAGCGGCCCCAACACAGATACGCAGTATTTT
CASSSGTSGPNTDTQYF
>TRBV7-9|TRBJ2-1|TRBD1|many
TGTGCCAGCAGCCTGGAGGACAGGCCACTCGATGAGCAGTTCTTC
CASSLEDRPLDEQFF
>TRBV15|TRBJ1-4|-|-
TGTGCCACCAGCAGAGATGGCGAAAAACTGTTTTTT
CATSRDGEKLFF
>TRBV30|TRBJ2-7|TRBD2|many
TGTGCCTGGAGTGTAGGGGAGGGCTACGAGCAGTACTTC
CAWSVGEGYEQYF
>TRBV2|TRBJ1-3|-|many
TGTGCCAGCAGTGAGGGGCAGGTGACCTCTGGAAACACCATATATTTT
CASSEGQVTSGNTIYF
>TRBV7-9|TRBJ1-4|-|few
TGTGCCAGCAGCTCCCCGAGAGGGGAAAAACTGTTTTTT
CASSSPRGEKLFF
>TRBV28|TRBJ2-4|-|many
TGTGCCAGCAGTAAGCGACAGGCTATAGCCAAAAACATTCAGTACTTC
CASSKRQAIAKNIQYF
>TRBV5-1|TRBJ2-1|TRBD2|many
TGCGCCAGCAGCTCTCTAGCGGGGCATGAGCAGTTCTTC
CASSSLAGHEQFF
>TRBV5-1|TRBJ2-3|-|few
TGCGCCAGCAGCTTGGCCCCTATAACCACAGATACGCAGTATTTT
CASSLAPITTDTQYF
>TRBV19|TRBJ1-1|-|-
TGTGCCAGTAGTATAGGACAGTATAACACTGAAGCTTTCTTT
CASSIGQYNTEAFF
>TRBV10-1|TRBJ2-7|-|-
TGCGCCAGCAGTGAGTCGTTGATTGCCTACGAGCAGTACTTC
CASSESLIAYEQYF
>TRBV5-1|TRBJ2-7|TRBD2|many
TGCGCCAGCAGCTTGGTCCCTAGCGGGAGGTCGGTATCCGAGCAGTACTTC
CASSLVPSGRSVSEQYF
>TRBV20-1|TRBJ2-1|TRBD2|many
TGCAGTGCTAGAGACCGGACTAGCGGACTCTACAATGAGCAGTTCTTC
CSARDRTSGLYNEQFF
>TRBV9|TRBJ2-1|-|few
TGTGCCAGCAGCGTAGCGGACTACAATGAGCAGTTCTTC
CASSVADYNEQFF
>TRBV28|TRBJ1-6|-|few
TGTGCCAGCAGGCGGGATTATGATTCACCCCTCCACTTT
CASRRDYDSPLHF
>TRBV30|TRBJ2-1|-|many
TGTGCCTGGAGTGTACAAGCGGCGAGCAATGAGCAGTTCTTC
CAWSVQAASNEQFF
>TRBV7-9|TRBJ2-7|-|many
TGTGCCAGCAGCTTAGCGGAAGGCAGGGGAGCCTACGAGCAGTACTTC
CASSLAEGRGAYEQYF
>TRBV20-1|TRBJ2-1|-|many
TGCAGTGCTAGAGATATTGGGACACGGGGTTATGAGCAGTTCTTC
CSARDIGTRGYEQFF
>TRBV12-3/TRBV12-4|TRBJ2-7|TRBD1|many
TGTGCCAGCAGCCTTCCGGGACAGGGGATCGAGCAGTACTTC
CASSLPGQGIEQYF
>TRBV11-2|TRBJ2-7|TRBD2|few
TGTGCCAGCAGCTCTGGGGGAGGGTCCTACGAGCAGTACTTC
CASSSGGGSYEQYF
>TRBV14|TRBJ2-1|TRBD2|few
TGTGCCAGCAGCCAAGAAGGCTGGCGGGAGGGCCCATACAATGAGCAGTTCTTC
CASSQEGWREGPYNEQFF
>TRBV12-3/TRBV12-4|TRBJ1-2|TRBD1|many
TGTGCCAGCACCACAGGGGGCTTTGGCTACACCTTC
CASTTGGFGYTF
>TRBV30|TRBJ2-7|-|few
TGTGCTGGAGCAGGGGAGGGGTCCTACGAGCAGTACTTC
CAGAGEGSYEQYF
>TRBV7-2|TRBJ2-4|-|few
TGTGCCAGCAGCTTAGGGAGGGACTTTTACTTC
CASSLGRDFYF
>TRBV5-5|TRBJ2-3|TRBD2|once
TGTGCCAGCAGCCCGGCGTTAACTAGCGGGAGTGATACGCAGTATTTT
CASSPALTSGSDTQYF
>TRBV30|TRBJ2-2|TRBD2|-
TGTGGGGTTGGCCTCGGCGGGAGTCGGATCACCGGGGAGCTGTTTTTT
CGVGLGGSRITGELFF
>TRBV7-9|TRBJ2-7|-|-
TGTGCCAGCAGCCCACCCCTAGGTTCTGCGTTGGACGAGCAGTACTTC
CASSPPLGSALDEQYF
>TRBV27|TRBJ2-3|-|many
TGTGCCAGCAGTTTCAGGGGTGCAGATACGCAGTATTTT
CASSFRGADTQYF
>TRBV10-1|TRBJ2-5|TRBD2|few
TGCGCCAGCAGTGCCCCCTCCGGGACTAGCGGAGATCAAGAGACCCAGTACTTC
CASSAPSGTSGDQETQYF
>TRBV7-2|TRBJ2-5|TRBD2|many
TGTGCCAGCAGCTTAGCGGGGTTGTCTAGCGGGATGGAGACCCAGTACTTC
CASSLAGLSSGMETQYF
>TRBV19|TRBJ1-3|-|-
TGTGCCAGTAGTATACGGGGCATCGGAAACACCATATATTTT
CASSIRGIGNTIYF